One sample yielded the 30 T cell receptor beta chains listed below, sequenced in a study of Ad26.COV2.S vaccination and SARS-CoV-2 variants. TCRdb's copy holds only in-frame clones and misses some; the assay was immunoSEQ multiplex PCR. The repertoire holds about 97,000 clones, with around 82% as singletons. The sequences come from peripheral blood, collected after recovery from COVID-19. The receptors shown here come from a human donor who had recovered from COVID-19.

V usage is TRBV7-3 and J usage is TRBJ2-5; weak D call: TRBD2 (6 bases). Trimming pared 6 bases from V and 3 bases from J, leaving 17 bases between. Germline assignment: CDR1 SGHTA and CDR2 FQGTGA. The CDR3 has 15 amino acids. Here the CDR3 reads CASSYNTSPEETQYF. The CDR3 DNA is TGTGCCAGCAGTTATAATACTAGCCCGGAAGAGACCCAGTACTTC.

This chain joins TRBV6-1 and TRBJ2-5; no reliable D call. This CDR3 spans 16 amino acids. CDR1 and CDR2 from the germline V gene are MNHNS and SASEGT. V lost 4 bases, J lost 2 bases, and 17 bases lay in between. The CDR3 loop reads CASSGLRIGPQETQYF. The CDR3 DNA sequence: TGTGCCAGCAGTGGGCTGAGGATAGGGCCTCAAGAGACCCAGTACTTC.

This clone appeared once. The chain carries TRBV11-2 and TRBJ2-5; D unclear. Trimming took off 1 base at V and 2 bases at J, with 8 bases between the two ends. Per germline, CDR1 SGHAT and CDR2 FQNNGV. The CDR3 totals 14 residues. The CDR3 is CASSLGPAQETQYF. CDR3 DNA: TGTGCCAGCAGCTTAGGACCAGCTCAAGAGACCCAGTACTTC. Full variable domain (missing parts from reference TRBV11-2 and TRBJ2-5): EAGVAQSPRYKIIEKRQSVAFWCNPISGHATLYWYQQILGQGPKLLIQFQNNGVVDDSQLPKDRFSAERLKGVDSTLKIQPAKLEDSAVYLCASSLGPAQETQYFGPGTRLLVL.

The rearrangement joins TRBV15 to TRBJ2-7; 9 nucleotides align to TRBD1. Germline CDR1 LNHNV, CDR2 YYDKDF (reference sequence). J was trimmed by 2 bases and V by 2 bases; bases with no gene match: 10. This CDR3 has 17 amino acids. CDR3 DNA: TGTGCCACCAGCAGAAATTTACCGGGACAGGGAGCCTACGAGCAGTACTTC. Translation gives CATSRNLPGQGAYEQYF.

CDR3: CASSPVSGRNSPLHF. CDR3 DNA sequence: TGTGCCAGCAGCCCAGTCTCAGGCCGAAATTCACCCCTCCACTTT. The V and J genes are TRBV14 and TRBJ1-6; the D is unclear. Per the germline V gene, CDR1 is SGHDN and CDR2 is FVKESK. The ends were cut back, 4 bases at V and 7 bases at J, with 14 bases in the middle. CDR3 length: 15 amino acids.

This sequence joins TRBV12-3 or TRBV12-4 and TRBJ1-1; 8 nucleotides match TRBD1. The CDR3 spans 13 residues. V gave up 6 bases and J gave up 3 bases; unmatched junction bases: 3. CDR3 nucleotides: TGTGCCAGCAGCACGGACAGGGACACTGAAGCTTTCTTT. This codes for CASSTDRDTEAFF.

The V gene is TRBV5-6, the J gene TRBJ2-3, with D unresolved. V gave up 2 bases and J gave up 2 bases, with 12 bases separating them. CDR3 length equals 15 residues. Per germline, CDR1 SGHDT and CDR2 YYEEEE. This CDR3 reads CASSFRRIYTDTQYF. The CDR3 coding sequence is TGTGCCAGCAGCTTCAGACGGATTTACACAGATACGCAGTATTTT.

V is TRBV2 and J is TRBJ1-1; 7 bases are shared with TRBD1. Germline CDR1 and CDR2: SNHLY and FYNNEI. The CDR3 runs to 13 residues. V lost 7 bases, J lost 7 bases, and 9 bases stayed unmatched. The CDR3 coding sequence is TGTGCCAGCAAATTTCCAGGGGGGGGTGAAGCTTTCTTT. Its protein product is CASKFPGGGEAFF.

This clone has more than one count but fewer than ten. This chain links TRBV4-2 with TRBJ2-1, with 12 bases that match TRBD2. Germline CDR1 LGHNA, CDR2 YNFKEQ. Trimming removed 1 base from V and 8 bases from J; junction bases left unmatched: 9. The CDR3 contains 17 residues. CDR3 coding DNA: TGTGCCAGCAGCCAAGGTTCCACTAGCGGGGGGTTCGATGAGCAGTTCTTC. Translated: CASSQGSTSGGFDEQFF.

This clone has ten or more counts. The rearrangement links TRBV7-2 to TRBJ2-3; 10 bases are a match to TRBD2. J lost 2 bases, V lost 8 bases, and 7 bases had no gene match. In germline, CDR1 is SGHTA, CDR2 FQGNSA. The CDR3 is 15 amino acids. CDR3: CASSSGLANTDTQYF. In DNA form, the CDR3 reads TGTGCCAGCTCCTCGGGACTAGCGAACACAGATACGCAGTATTTT.

CDR3 loop: CASKTYMGEKLFF. The DNA of the CDR3 is TGTGCCAGCAAGACCTATATGGGTGAAAAACTGTTTTTT. The rearrangement uses TRBV2 and TRBJ1-4; no reliable D call. Germline loops: CDR1 SNHLY, CDR2 FYNNEI. CDR3 length: 13 residues. Deletions cut 7 bases from V and 7 bases from J, with 13 bases between.

This rearrangement joins TRBV7-2 to TRBJ1-3; TRBD1 matches at 7 bases. The V gene's germline CDR1 is SGHTA and CDR2 FQGNSA. This CDR3 spans 17 amino acids. Unmatched junction bases numbered 8, after V lost 0 bases and J lost 3 bases. The CDR3 protein is CASSLAPQTGSGNTIYF. CDR3 sequence (DNA): TGTGCCAGCAGCTTAGCCCCCCAGACAGGGAGTGGAAACACCATATATTTT.

V and J are TRBV24-1 and TRBJ2-1; 9 nucleotides align to TRBD1. Per the germline V gene, CDR1 is KGHDR and CDR2 is SFDVKD. The V and J ends lost 7 bases and 7 bases, in that order; junction bases with no gene match: 4. The CDR3 totals 13 residues. DNA for the CDR3: TGTGCCACCAGGGGGACAGGGCCTAATGAGCAGTTCTTC. This codes for CATRGTGPNEQFF.

The CDR3 is CASSLSRGRYSNQPQHF. The CDR3 coding sequence is TGTGCCAGCAGTTTGAGCCGGGGTCGATATAGCAATCAGCCCCAGCATTTT. The V and J genes are TRBV28 and TRBJ1-5; no reliable D call. Germline V gives CDR1 MDHEN, CDR2 SYDVKM. The V end lost 3 bases, the J end lost 0 bases, and 15 bases lay between the germline ends. The CDR3 has 17 amino acids. The full variable domain, with the rest looked up from reference TRBV28 and TRBJ1-5, is DVKVTQSSRYLVKRTGEKVFLECVQDMDHENMFWYRQDPGLGLRLIYFSYDVKMKEKGDIPEGYSVSREKKERFSLILESASTNQTSMYLCASSLSRGRYSNQPQHFGDGTRLSIL.

CDR3 bases: TGTGCCAGCAGTGCGCCCGGGGGGGCCCCGAACACTGAAGCTTTCTTT. This sequence encodes CASSAPGGAPNTEAFF. The chain employs TRBV6-1 and TRBJ1-1, with D possibly being TRBD1 (6 bases). Germline CDR1 is MNHNS and CDR2 is SASEGT. This CDR3 has 16 amino acids. Between the trimmed V and J ends, which lost 4 bases and 1 base, there was a span of 16 bases.

The chain employs TRBV19 and TRBJ1-1; no reliable D call. V was cut by 7 bases and J by 3 bases, with 15 bases left in between. This CDR3 has 14 amino acids. Per the germline V gene, CDR1 is LNHDA and CDR2 is SQIVND (reference sequence). The CDR3 bases are TGTGCCAGTACGGCCGACTCCGGGTACACTGAAGCTTTCTTT. Translating gives CASTADSGYTEAFF.

This clone was seen only a few times. The chain joins TRBV27 to TRBJ2-3; TRBD2 matches at 12 bases. Germline V gives CDR1 MNHEY, CDR2 SMNVEV (reference sequence). The trim removed 5 bases at V and 1 base at J, leaving 10 bases unmatched. The CDR3 length is 18 residues. The CDR3 spells CASSPYFLAGGGTDTQYF. CDR3 sequence (DNA): TGTGCCAGCAGTCCGTACTTCCTAGCGGGGGGGGGCACAGATACGCAGTATTTT.

The chain recombines TRBV6-4 with TRBJ1-1, with TRBD1 matching 9 bases. This CDR3 spans 13 amino acids. Per the germline V gene, CDR1 is MRHNA and CDR2 is SNTAGT. The trim removed 5 bases at V and 4 bases at J, leaving 2 bases unmatched. CDR3 sequence reads: CASSSGQGTEAFF. In DNA form, the CDR3 reads TGTGCCAGCAGTTCGGGACAGGGCACTGAAGCTTTCTTT.

This CDR3 reads CASSRDRSDEQFF. In DNA form, the CDR3 reads TGTGCCAGCAGCCGCGACAGAAGCGATGAGCAGTTCTTC. The chain is built from TRBV7-9 and TRBJ2-1; D might be TRBD1 (5 bases). V shed 5 bases and J shed 8 bases, with 13 bases lying between them. Germline CDR1 reads SEHNR; CDR2 reads FQNEAQ (reference sequence). The CDR3 runs to 13 residues.

J is TRBJ1-4 and V is TRBV4-2; 7 bases are a match to TRBD1. Trimming took 4 bases from V and 5 from J; bases not matched to a gene: 4. The CDR3 covers 14 residues. CDR1 and CDR2 (germline): LGHNA, YNFKEQ. The CDR3 spells CASSPGQQNEKLFF. In DNA, the CDR3 is TGTGCCAGCAGCCCGGGACAGCAGAATGAAAAACTGTTTTTT.

The V and J genes are TRBV9 and TRBJ1-2, with TRBD1 as a possible D gene (5 bases). The CDR3 runs 14 residues. Trimming cost V 0 bases and J 1 base, with 7 bases left between them. The germline CDR1 and CDR2 sequences are SGDLS and YYNGEE. CDR3 bases: TGTGCCAGCAGCGTAGTCGGGGGTAACTATGGCTACACCTTC. Its translation is CASSVVGGNYGYTF.

The count of this clone is one. CDR3 DNA: TGTGCCAGCAGCCAAGGAGCTATGGAAAACGGCAATCAGCCCCAGCATTTT. Residues: CASSQGAMENGNQPQHF. V usage is TRBV4-2 and J usage is TRBJ1-5, with no clear D. V dropped 1 base and J dropped 2 bases, with 15 bases sitting between them. Germline CDR1 reads LGHNA; CDR2 reads YNFKEQ. The CDR3 consists of 17 residues.

There are a few counts of this clone. This sequence joins TRBV27 and TRBJ1-6, with TRBD1 identical over 7 bases. The J segment lost 8 bases and the V segment lost 4 bases, leaving 5 bases of the junction unmatched. The CDR3 totals 14 residues. Per germline, CDR1 MNHEY and CDR2 SMNVEV (reference sequence). The CDR3 DNA reads as TGTGCCAGCAGTTACCAGGGGGGGTATTCACCCCTCCACTTT. It yields the protein CASSYQGGYSPLHF.

In its sample, this clone was seen a few times. The J gene is TRBJ2-2, the V gene TRBV19; D is undetermined. Per germline, CDR1 LNHDA and CDR2 SQIVND (reference sequence). The V gene lost 3 bases and the J gene lost 6 bases, with 5 bases spanning the gap. CDR3 length equals 12 residues. CDR3 loop: CASSMMAGELFF. The CDR3 bases are TGTGCCAGTAGTATGATGGCCGGGGAGCTGTTTTTT.

The chain links TRBV5-1 to TRBJ2-3, with TRBD1 matching over 9 bases. The V gene end was trimmed by 4 bases and the J gene end by 3 bases; junction bases not matched to a gene: 3. From germline, CDR1 is SGHRS and CDR2 YFSETQ. This CDR3 is built from 14 residues. The CDR3 nucleotides read TGCGCCAGCAGCCCCGGACAGGGGACAGATACGCAGTATTTT. This codes for CASSPGQGTDTQYF.

The V call is TRBV11-2, the J call TRBJ2-3; the D is unclear. The CDR3 runs to 15 residues. V gave up 6 bases and J gave up 4 bases, with 17 bases separating them. CDR1 and CDR2 (germline): SGHAT, FQNNGV. CDR3 sequence: CASSINLGTADTQYF. The CDR3 region has the DNA TGTGCCAGCAGTATAAATCTAGGCACAGCAGATACGCAGTATTTT.

V usage is TRBV2 and J usage is TRBJ1-2; TRBD1 aligns across 9 bases. The V gene end was trimmed by 4 bases and the J gene end by 5 bases; junction bases not matched to a gene: 2. Per germline, CDR1 SNHLY and CDR2 FYNNEI. This CDR3 is 13 amino acids long. CDR3 DNA sequence: TGTGCCAGCAGTGCCGGGACAGGGTATGGCTACACCTTC. It codes for CASSAGTGYGYTF.

This chain connects TRBV28 to TRBJ2-7; the D gene is possibly TRBD1 (6 bases). Germline V gene sequence: CDR1 MDHEN, CDR2 SYDVKM. The CDR3 is 13 residues long. V lost 7 bases and J lost 2, with 12 bases in between. The CDR3 DNA sequence: TGTGCCAGCACTGGGACAAGAACCTACGAGCAGTACTTC. It is translated as CASTGTRTYEQYF.

The chain carries TRBV7-2 and TRBJ1-1, with 7 bases matching TRBD1. The CDR3 is made up of 13 amino acids. From germline, CDR1 is SGHTA and CDR2 FQGNSA. With V trimmed by 3 bases and J by 7 bases, 5 bases remained unmatched. The CDR3 here is CASSFKRQGEAFF. CDR3 coding DNA: TGTGCCAGCAGCTTTAAACGACAGGGTGAAGCTTTCTTT.

CDR3 nucleotides: TGTGCCAGTAACCCCGACAGCGGGGGGGTCGGGGAGCTGTTTTTT. This sequence encodes CASNPDSGGVGELFF. The J gene is TRBJ2-2, the V gene TRBV19, with TRBD2 matching 10 bases. V gave up 7 bases and J gave up 7 bases; unmatched junction bases: 9. CDR1 is LNHDA, CDR2 SQIVND, per germline (reference sequence). The CDR3 length is 15 residues.